These 10 T cell receptor beta chains were sequenced from one sample in a study of T cell repertoires in MIS-A myocarditis. Assay used: immunoSEQ multiplex PCR; TCRdb lists only in-frame clones, some missing. This table has about 15,000 clones, around 74% appearing once. Sequencing was performed on left ventricle heart tissue obtained at autopsy. The receptor set was obtained from a man younger than 35 with fulminant myocarditis from multisystem inflammatory syndrome in adults (MIS-A) after COVID-19.

Here the CDR3 DNA reads TGTGCCAGCAGCTTCTACGAGCAGTACTTC. It is translated as CASSFYEQYF. V gene TRBV11-2 combines with J gene TRBJ2-7, with no clear D. The germline V and J ends were trimmed by 3 bases and 3 bases, with 0 bases remaining between them. The CDR3 contains 10 residues. CDR1 SGHAT and CDR2 FQNNGV come from the germline V gene. Based on the CDR3 plus reference TRBV11-2 and TRBJ2-7, the full variable domain is EAGVAQSPRYKIIEKRQSVAFWCNPISGHATLYWYQQILGQGPKLLIQFQNNGVVDDSQLPKDRFSAERLKGVDSTLKIQPAKLEDSAVYLCASSFYEQYFGPGTRLTVT.

The CDR3 region is CASSQPGTENTGELFF. The CDR3 bases are TGTGCCAGCAGTCAACCCGGGACAGAGAACACCGGGGAGCTGTTTTTT. This chain joins TRBV27 and TRBJ2-2; TRBD1 aligns across 7 bases. Trimming at V came to 5 bases and at J to 1 base, leaving 7 bases not matched to a gene. The CDR3 has 16 residues. Per germline, CDR1 MNHEY and CDR2 SMNVEV (reference sequence).

The rearrangement uses TRBV11-2 and TRBJ1-1, with TRBD1 as a possible D gene (5 bases). The CDR3 spans 15 residues. The V and J ends lost 4 bases and 1 base respectively, with 13 bases between them. CDR1 and CDR2 (germline): SGHAT, FQNNGV. The CDR3 nucleotides read TGTGCCAGCAGCTCCCCTGTGGGGACGAACACTGAAGCTTTCTTT. This sequence encodes CASSSPVGTNTEAFF.

This clone was observed a handful of times. The chain has TRBV30 and TRBJ2-2; 9 bases are a match to TRBD2. Germline trimming cut 4 bases from V and 3 bases from J; bases unmatched to any gene: 12. The germline CDR1 and CDR2 sequences are GTSNPN and SVGIG (reference sequence). The CDR3 extends over 17 amino acids. The CDR3 region has the DNA TGTGCCTGGATCAAGAGCGGCGGACTAGCGTACACCGGGGAGCTGTTTTTT. The encoded protein is CAWIKSGGLAYTGELFF.

Comment on this clone: Its ends do not fully match the called genes, so a read error is possible. This chain connects TRBV7-2 to TRBJ2-7; D remains ambiguous. CDR1 and CDR2 (germline): SGHTA, FQGNSA. The CDR3 spans 12 residues. CDR3 loop: CASSLPSSEQYF. The CDR3 DNA sequence: TGTGCCAGCAGCTTACCTTCCTCCGAGCAGTACTTC.

The chain carries TRBV27 and TRBJ2-7, with 10 bases fitting TRBD2. Germline V lookup: CDR1 MNHEY, CDR2 SMNVEV (reference sequence). The CDR3 loop spans 15 amino acids. This CDR3 reads CASGGSGRALGEQYF. The CDR3 DNA is TGTGCATCGGGGGGCAGCGGGAGGGCCCTCGGCGAGCAGTACTTC.

This sequence joins TRBV9 and TRBJ2-7, with D maybe TRBD1 (5 bases). Trimming stripped 0 bases from V and 1 base from J, with 11 bases between. Germline V gene sequence: CDR1 SGDLS, CDR2 YYNGEE. The CDR3 extends over 15 amino acids. The CDR3 DNA reads as TGTGCCAGCAGCGTAGGGCAGGGCAGATCCTACGAGCAGTACTTC. Residues: CASSVGQGRSYEQYF.

This clone came up once. The chain couples TRBV4-1 to TRBJ2-1, with D possibly being TRBD2 (5 bases). V was trimmed by 2 bases and J by 6 bases, leaving 11 bases between them. The CDR3 contains 14 residues. Germline V gene sequence: CDR1 MGHRA, CDR2 YSYEKL. The CDR3 nucleotides read TGCGCCAGCAGCCAACGGGGAAGTCCCAATGAGCAGTTCTTC. This codes for CASSQRGSPNEQFF.

The rearrangement uses TRBV11-2 and TRBJ2-7; possible D gene TRBD1, 5 bases. This CDR3 spans 14 amino acids. Germline CDR1 reads SGHAT; CDR2 reads FQNNGV. V lost 3 bases and J lost 3, with 12 bases in between. The DNA of the CDR3 is TGTGCCAGCAGCTTCCGGACGGACAACTACGAGCAGTACTTC. Protein: CASSFRTDNYEQYF.

The genes are TRBV30 and TRBJ2-4, with D perhaps TRBD2 (8 bases). Germline CDR1 GTSNPN, CDR2 SVGIG (reference sequence). Trimming removed 8 bases at V and 2 bases at J, with 19 bases between. There are 15 residues in the CDR3. The CDR3 spells CAVDGRGLPKNIQYF. CDR3 sequence (DNA): TGTGCCGTAGACGGGAGGGGGCTTCCCAAAAACATTCAGTACTTC.